Given below is one T cell receptor beta chain in context. Clones were read by immunoSEQ multiplex PCR, and TCRdb kept only the in-frame ones, dropping some. The sample has about 51,000 clones, roughly 80% seen once. The sample belongs to a study of control samples from healthy donors and cancer patients. Looked up from germline, CDR1 is ENHRY and CDR2 is SYGVKD. There are 11 residues in the CDR3. V was trimmed by 1 base and J by 5 bases, leaving 2 bases between them. The chain employs TRBV10-3 and TRBJ1-1; D gene unclear. The sequencing input was blood. The receptor comes from a man aged 70 or older in good health. CDR3 sequence: CAISELTEAFF. DNA of the CDR3: TGTGCCATCAGTGAGTTAACTGAAGCTTTCTTT.